The table lists the clone carrying this TCR beta chain with many counts. The CDR3 regions of TCR beta were amplified from RNA transcripts. Using the HTBI primer set, a first-round RT-PCR was run on the TCR CDR3. TCRdb re-analysed the multiplex PCR reads in MiXCR, keeping a single row per CDR3 protein. In the table there are a few hundred thousand distinct CDR3 sequences, 15% to 19% of which are singletons. These data originate in a study of T cells in Graves' hyperthyroidism and ophthalmopathy. What was sequenced was blood. The TCR originated in a woman between 18 and 29 years old with Graves' hyperthyroidism.

The CDR3 reads CASSLEGTDSPLHF. As DNA, the CDR3 is TGTGCCAGCAGCTTAGAAGGGACGGATTCACCCCTCCACTTT. The chain is built from TRBV13 and TRBJ1-6; the D gene is possibly TRBD1 (5 bases). The CDR3 runs to 14 residues. Between the trimmed V and J ends, which lost 1 base and 8 bases, there was a span of 9 bases. Germline lookup yields CDR1 PRHDT and CDR2 FYEKMQ (reference sequence). The full variable domain, in which reference TRBV13 and TRBJ1-6 provide the parts outside the CDR3, is AAGVIQSPRHLIKEKRETATLKCYPIPRHDTVYWYQQGPGQDPQFLISFYEKMQSDKGSIPDRFSAQQFSDYHSELNMSSLELGDSALYFCASSLEGTDSPLHFGNGTRLTVT.